One and the same sample provided the 2 T cell receptor beta chains below, sequenced in a study of blood T cell repertoires in COVID-19. The protocol was immunoSEQ multiplex PCR, while the TCRdb copy is restricted to in-frame clones and leaves out a portion. The sample lists about 33,000 clones; roughly 88% were seen once. Material for sequencing was peripheral blood. These receptors all come from a human donor in a cohort sampled during active COVID-19.

This clone came up once. V gene TRBV5-1 combines with J gene TRBJ1-2; D not certain. This CDR3 has 14 residues. V was pared by 0 bases and J by 2 bases, with 8 bases between. Germline CDR1 reads SGHRS; CDR2 reads YFSETQ. This CDR3 is CASSLESTNYGYTF. CDR3 nucleotides: TGCGCCAGCAGCTTGGAGTCAACAAACTATGGCTACACCTTC.

The chain links TRBV21-1 to TRBJ1-5; the table's D call, TRBD1, has no DNA check behind it. TRBV21-1 is a pseudogene. CDR3 size: 17 residues. The CDR3 DNA sequence: TGTGCCAGCAGCAAAAGGTCACAGGGTTTGGGCAATCAGCCCCAGCATTTT. Its protein is CASSKRSQGLGNQPQHF.